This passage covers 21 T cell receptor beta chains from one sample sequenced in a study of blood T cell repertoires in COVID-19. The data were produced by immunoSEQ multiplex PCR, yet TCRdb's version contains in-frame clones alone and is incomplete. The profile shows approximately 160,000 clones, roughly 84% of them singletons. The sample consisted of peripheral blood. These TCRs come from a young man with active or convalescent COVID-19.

CDR3 DNA sequence: TGTGCCAGCAGCCTCGGGGGGGTTGGCAATCAGCCCCAGCATTTT. Amino acids: CASSLGGVGNQPQHF. The chain combines TRBV4-2 with TRBJ1-5, with a weak D call TRBD1 (5 bases). Germline V gives CDR1 LGHNA, CDR2 YNFKEQ. This CDR3 is built from 15 residues. V was trimmed by 4 bases and J by 2 bases, leaving 12 bases between them.

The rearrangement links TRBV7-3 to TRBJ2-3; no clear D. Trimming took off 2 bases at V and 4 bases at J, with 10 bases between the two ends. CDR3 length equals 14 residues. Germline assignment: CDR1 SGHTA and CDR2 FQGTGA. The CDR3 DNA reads TGTGCCAGCAGCTTAGGCCAGTGGCCAGATACGCAGTATTTT. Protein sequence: CASSLGQWPDTQYF.

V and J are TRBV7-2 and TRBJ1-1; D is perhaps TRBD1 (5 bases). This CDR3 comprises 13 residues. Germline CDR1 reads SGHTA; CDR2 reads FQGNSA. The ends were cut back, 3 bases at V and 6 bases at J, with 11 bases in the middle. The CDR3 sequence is CASSFQGAAEAFF. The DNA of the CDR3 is TGTGCCAGCAGCTTCCAGGGCGCCGCTGAAGCTTTCTTT.

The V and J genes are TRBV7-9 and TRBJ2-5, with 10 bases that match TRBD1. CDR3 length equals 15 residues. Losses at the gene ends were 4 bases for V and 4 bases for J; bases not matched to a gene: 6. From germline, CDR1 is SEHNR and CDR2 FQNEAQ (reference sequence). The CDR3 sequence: CASSYRQGAGETQYF. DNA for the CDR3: TGTGCCAGCAGCTATAGACAGGGGGCGGGAGAGACCCAGTACTTC.

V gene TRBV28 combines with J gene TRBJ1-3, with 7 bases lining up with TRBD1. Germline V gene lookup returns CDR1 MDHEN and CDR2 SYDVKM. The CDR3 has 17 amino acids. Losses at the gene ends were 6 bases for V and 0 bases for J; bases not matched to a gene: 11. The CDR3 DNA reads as TGTGCCAGCAGCCCCTCACAGGGGAAGGCCTCTGGAAACACCATATATTTT. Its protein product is CASSPSQGKASGNTIYF.

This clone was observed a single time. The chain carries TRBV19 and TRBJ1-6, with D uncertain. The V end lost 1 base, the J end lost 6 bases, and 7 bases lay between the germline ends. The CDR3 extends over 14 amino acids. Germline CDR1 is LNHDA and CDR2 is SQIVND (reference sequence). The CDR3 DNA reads TGTGCCAGTAGTATAGGAGGTATTAATTCACCCCTCCACTTT. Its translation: CASSIGGINSPLHF.

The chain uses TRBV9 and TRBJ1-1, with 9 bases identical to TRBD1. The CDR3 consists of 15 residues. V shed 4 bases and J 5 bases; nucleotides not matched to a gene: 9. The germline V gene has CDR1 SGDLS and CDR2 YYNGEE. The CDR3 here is CASSFLTGGTTEAFF. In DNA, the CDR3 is TGTGCCAGCAGCTTCCTGACAGGGGGGACGACTGAAGCTTTCTTT. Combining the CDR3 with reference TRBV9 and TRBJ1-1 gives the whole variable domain DSGVTQTPKHLITATGQRVTLRCSPRSGDLSVYWYQQSLDQGLQFLIQYYNGEERAKGNILERFSAQQFPDLHSELNLSSLELGDSALYFCASSFLTGGTTEAFFGQGTRLTVV.

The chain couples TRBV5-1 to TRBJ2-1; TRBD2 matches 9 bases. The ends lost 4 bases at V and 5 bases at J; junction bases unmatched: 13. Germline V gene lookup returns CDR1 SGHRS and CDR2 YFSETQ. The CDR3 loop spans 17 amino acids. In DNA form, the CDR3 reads TGCGCCAGCAGCAGGAGCATAGCGGGAGACCCTAACAATGAGCAGTTCTTC. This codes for CASSRSIAGDPNNEQFF. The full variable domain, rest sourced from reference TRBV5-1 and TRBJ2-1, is KAGVTQTPRYLIKTRGQQVTLSCSPISGHRSVSWYQQTPGQGLQFLFEYFSETQRNKGNFPGRFSGRQFSNSRSEMNVSTLELGDSALYLCASSRSIAGDPNNEQFFGPGTRLTVL.

In nucleotides, the CDR3 is TGTGCCAGCAGTTCCCGGGGAGGGCCCTCTGGGGGCTACACCTTC. This translates into CASSSRGGPSGGYTF. The chain has TRBV27 and TRBJ1-2; D is unclear. The CDR3 is made up of 15 amino acids. V was shortened by 4 bases and J by 8 bases, with 20 bases between the two germline ends. Germline values: CDR1 MNHEY, CDR2 SMNVEV (reference sequence).

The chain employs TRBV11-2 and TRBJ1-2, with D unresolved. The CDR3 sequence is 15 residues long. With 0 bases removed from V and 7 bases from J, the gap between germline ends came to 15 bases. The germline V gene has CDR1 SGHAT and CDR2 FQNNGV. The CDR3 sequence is CASSLDTGKTGGYTF. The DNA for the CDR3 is TGTGCCAGCAGCTTAGATACGGGAAAAACGGGTGGCTACACCTTC.

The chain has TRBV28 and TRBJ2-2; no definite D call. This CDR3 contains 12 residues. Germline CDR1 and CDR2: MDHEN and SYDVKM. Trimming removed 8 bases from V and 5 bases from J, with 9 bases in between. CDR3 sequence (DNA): TGTGCCAGCCAAAAGACAACCGGGGAGCTGTTTTTT. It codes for CASQKTTGELFF.

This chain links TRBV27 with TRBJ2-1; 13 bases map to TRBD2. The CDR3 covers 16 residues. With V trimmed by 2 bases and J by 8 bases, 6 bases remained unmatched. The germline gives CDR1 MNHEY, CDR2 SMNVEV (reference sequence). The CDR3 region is CASSLHTSGRVYEQFF. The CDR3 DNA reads TGTGCCAGCAGTTTACATACTAGCGGGAGGGTGTATGAGCAGTTCTTC.

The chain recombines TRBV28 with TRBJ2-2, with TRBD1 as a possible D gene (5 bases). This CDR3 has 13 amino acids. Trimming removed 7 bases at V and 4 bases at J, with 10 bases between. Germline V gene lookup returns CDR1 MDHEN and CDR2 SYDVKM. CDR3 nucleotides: TGTGCCAGCACCAGGGAAAGCACCGGGGAGCTGTTTTTT. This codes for CASTRESTGELFF. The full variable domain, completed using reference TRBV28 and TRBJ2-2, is DVKVTQSSRYLVKRTGEKVFLECVQDMDHENMFWYRQDPGLGLRLIYFSYDVKMKEKGDIPEGYSVSREKKERFSLILESASTNQTSMYLCASTRESTGELFFGEGSRLTVL.

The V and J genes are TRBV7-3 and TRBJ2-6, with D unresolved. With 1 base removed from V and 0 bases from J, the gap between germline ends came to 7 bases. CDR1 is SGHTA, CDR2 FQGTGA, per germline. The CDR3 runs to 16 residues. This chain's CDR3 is CASSLRPGSGANVLTF. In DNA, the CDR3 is TGTGCCAGCAGCTTAAGACCAGGCTCTGGGGCCAACGTCCTGACTTTC.

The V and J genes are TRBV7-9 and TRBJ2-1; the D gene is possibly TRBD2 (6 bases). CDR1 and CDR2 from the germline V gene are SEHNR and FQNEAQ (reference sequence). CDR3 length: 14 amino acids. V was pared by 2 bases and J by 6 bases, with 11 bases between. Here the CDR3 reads CASSLSGGSNEQFF. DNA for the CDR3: TGTGCCAGCAGCTTATCCGGGGGAAGCAATGAGCAGTTCTTC.

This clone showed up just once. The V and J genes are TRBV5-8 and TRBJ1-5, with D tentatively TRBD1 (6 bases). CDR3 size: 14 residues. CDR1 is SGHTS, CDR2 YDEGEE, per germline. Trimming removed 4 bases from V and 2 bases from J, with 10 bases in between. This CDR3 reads CASSERTGNQPQHF. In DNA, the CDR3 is TGTGCCAGCAGCGAGAGGACAGGCAATCAGCCCCAGCATTTT.

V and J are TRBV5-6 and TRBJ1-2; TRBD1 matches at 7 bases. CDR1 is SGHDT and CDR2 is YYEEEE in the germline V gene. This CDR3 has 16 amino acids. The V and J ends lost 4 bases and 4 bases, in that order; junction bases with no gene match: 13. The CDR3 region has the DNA TGTGCCAGCAGCGTGCTCCGGGACAGTGCTTCCTATGGCTACACCTTC. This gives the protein CASSVLRDSASYGYTF.

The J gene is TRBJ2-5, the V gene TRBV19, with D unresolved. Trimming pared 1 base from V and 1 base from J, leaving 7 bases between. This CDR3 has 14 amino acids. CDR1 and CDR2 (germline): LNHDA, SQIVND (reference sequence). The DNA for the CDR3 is TGTGCCAGTAGTATAGTGGGCGTCCAAGAGACCCAGTACTTC. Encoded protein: CASSIVGVQETQYF.

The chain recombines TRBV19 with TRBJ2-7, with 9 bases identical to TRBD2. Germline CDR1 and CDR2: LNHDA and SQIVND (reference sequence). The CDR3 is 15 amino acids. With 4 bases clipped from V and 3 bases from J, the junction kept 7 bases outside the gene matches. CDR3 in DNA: TGTGCCAGTAGTAAATTTAGCGGGGGAGTCTACGAGCAGTACTTC. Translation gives CASSKFSGGVYEQYF.

The CDR3 nucleotides read TGTGCCAGCAGCCGAAGGAGACAGGGGGCCTACGAGCAGTACTTC. It yields the protein CASSRRRQGAYEQYF. V gene TRBV5-6 combines with J gene TRBJ2-7; 9 positions match TRBD1. The CDR3 contains 15 residues. Trimming cost V 4 bases and J 2 bases; bases outside gene matches: 7. CDR1 SGHDT and CDR2 YYEEEE come from the germline V gene.

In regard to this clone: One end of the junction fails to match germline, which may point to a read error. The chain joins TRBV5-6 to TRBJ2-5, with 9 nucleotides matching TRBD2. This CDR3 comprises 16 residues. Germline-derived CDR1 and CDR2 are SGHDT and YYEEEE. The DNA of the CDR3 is TGTGCCAGCAGCTTGGTTTGGCGGGGGGGCCTAGAGGCCCAGTACTTC. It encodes CASSLVWRGGLEAQYF.